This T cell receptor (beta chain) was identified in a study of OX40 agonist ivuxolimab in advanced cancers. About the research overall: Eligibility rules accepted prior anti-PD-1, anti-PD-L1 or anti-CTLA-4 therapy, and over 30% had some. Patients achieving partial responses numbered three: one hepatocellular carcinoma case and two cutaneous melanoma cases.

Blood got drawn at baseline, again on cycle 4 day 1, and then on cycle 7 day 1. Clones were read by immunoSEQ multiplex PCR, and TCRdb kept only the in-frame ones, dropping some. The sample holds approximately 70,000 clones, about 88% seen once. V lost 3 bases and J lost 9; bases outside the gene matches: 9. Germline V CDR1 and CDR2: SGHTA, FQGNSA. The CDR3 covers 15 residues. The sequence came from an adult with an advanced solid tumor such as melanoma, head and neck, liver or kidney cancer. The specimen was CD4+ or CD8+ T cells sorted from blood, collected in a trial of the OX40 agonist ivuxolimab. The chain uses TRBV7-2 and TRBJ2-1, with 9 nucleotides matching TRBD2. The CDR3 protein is CASSLSSGVRIEQFF. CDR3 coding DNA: TGTGCCAGCAGCTTGTCTAGCGGGGTACGAATTGAGCAGTTCTTC.